The entry below describes one T cell receptor (beta chain). RNA, at roughly 0.5 to 1 ug, was reverse transcribed with random hexamers. Coverage of TCR beta CDR3 amplification by immunoSEQ multiplex PCR extended to 54 Vbeta and 13 Jbeta. TCRdb reprocessed the immunoSEQ multiplex PCR reads with MiXCR, giving one entry per CDR3 protein. The data hold around 150,000 distinct CDR3 sequences, with 95% observed a single time. CDR3 size: 15 residues. Trimming at V came to 0 bases and at J to 3 bases, leaving 3 bases not matched to a gene. CDR1 and CDR2 from the germline V gene are MNHEY and SVGAGI. These data belong to a study of CD8 T cells in Susac syndrome. Across the whole study: Treatment status at blood draw for the Susac syndrome patients was therapy-naive, corticosteroids, or intravenous immunoglobulin alone.

The specimen sequenced was CD8+ T cells from PBMCs. The chain is built from TRBV6-5 and TRBJ2-7; TRBD1 aligns across 9 bases. The clonotype originates from a human donor with Susac syndrome. The CDR3 DNA sequence: TGTGCCAGCAGTTACTCGACAGGGGGGTACTACGAGCAGTACTTC. Residues: CASSYSTGGYYEQYF.